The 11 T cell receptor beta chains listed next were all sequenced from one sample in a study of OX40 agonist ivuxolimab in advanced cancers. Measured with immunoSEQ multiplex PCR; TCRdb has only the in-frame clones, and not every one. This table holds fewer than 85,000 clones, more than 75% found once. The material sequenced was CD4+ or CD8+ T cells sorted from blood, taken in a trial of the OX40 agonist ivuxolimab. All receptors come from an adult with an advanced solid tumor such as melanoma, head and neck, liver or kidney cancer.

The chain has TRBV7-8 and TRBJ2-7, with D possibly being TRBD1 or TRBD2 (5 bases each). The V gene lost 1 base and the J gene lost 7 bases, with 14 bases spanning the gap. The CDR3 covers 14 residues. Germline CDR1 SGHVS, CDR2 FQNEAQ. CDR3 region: CASSLGGIGIEQYF. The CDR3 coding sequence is TGTGCCAGCAGCTTAGGGGGGATCGGGATTGAGCAGTACTTC.

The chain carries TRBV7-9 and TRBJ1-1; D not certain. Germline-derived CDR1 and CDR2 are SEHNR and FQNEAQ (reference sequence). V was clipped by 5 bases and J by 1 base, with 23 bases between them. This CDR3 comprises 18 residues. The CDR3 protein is CASSQPPGSPGPNTEAFF. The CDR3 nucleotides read TGTGCCAGCAGCCAACCCCCGGGTTCGCCTGGGCCGAACACTGAAGCTTTCTTT.

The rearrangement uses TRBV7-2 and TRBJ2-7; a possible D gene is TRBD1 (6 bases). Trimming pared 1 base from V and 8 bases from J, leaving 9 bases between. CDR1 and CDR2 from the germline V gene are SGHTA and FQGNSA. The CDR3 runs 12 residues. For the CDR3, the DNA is TGTGCCAGCAGCTTAGAGAGGGGGAAGCAGTACTTC. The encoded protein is CASSLERGKQYF.

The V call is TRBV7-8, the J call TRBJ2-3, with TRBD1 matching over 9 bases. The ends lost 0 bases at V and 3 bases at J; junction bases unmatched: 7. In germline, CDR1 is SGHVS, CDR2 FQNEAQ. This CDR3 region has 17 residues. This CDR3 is CASSLALVQGATDTQYF. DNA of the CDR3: TGTGCCAGCAGCTTAGCGTTAGTACAGGGGGCTACAGATACGCAGTATTTT.

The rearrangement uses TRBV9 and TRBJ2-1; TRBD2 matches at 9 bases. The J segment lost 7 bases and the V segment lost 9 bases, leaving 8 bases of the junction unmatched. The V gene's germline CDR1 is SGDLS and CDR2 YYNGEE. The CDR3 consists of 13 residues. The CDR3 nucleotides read TGTGCCATCTTGACTAGCGGAGAAAATGAGCAGTTCTTC. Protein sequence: CAILTSGENEQFF. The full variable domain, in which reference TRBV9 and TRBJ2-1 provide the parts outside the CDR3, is DSGVTQTPKHLITATGQRVTLRCSPRSGDLSVYWYQQSLDQGLQFLIQYYNGEERAKGNILERFSAQQFPDLHSELNLSSLELGDSALYFCAILTSGENEQFFGPGTRLTVL.

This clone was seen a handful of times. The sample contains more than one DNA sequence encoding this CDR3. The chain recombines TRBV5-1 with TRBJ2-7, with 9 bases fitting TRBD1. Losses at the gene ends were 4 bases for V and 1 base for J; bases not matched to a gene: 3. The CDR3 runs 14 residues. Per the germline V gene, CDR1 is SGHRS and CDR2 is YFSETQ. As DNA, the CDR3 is TGCGCCAGCAGCCTAGGACAGGGGTCCTACGAGCAGTACTTC. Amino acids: CASSLGQGSYEQYF.

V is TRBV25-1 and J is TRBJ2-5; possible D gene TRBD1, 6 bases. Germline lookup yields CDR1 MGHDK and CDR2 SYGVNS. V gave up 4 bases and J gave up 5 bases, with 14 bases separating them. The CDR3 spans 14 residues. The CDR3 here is CASSALQGGETQYF. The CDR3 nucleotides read TGTGCCAGCAGTGCCCTACAGGGTGGCGAGACCCAGTACTTC.

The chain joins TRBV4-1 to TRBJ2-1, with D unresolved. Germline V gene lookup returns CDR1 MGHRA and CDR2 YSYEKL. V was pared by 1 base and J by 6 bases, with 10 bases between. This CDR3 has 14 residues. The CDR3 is CASSQGLLGNEQFF. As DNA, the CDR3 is TGCGCCAGCAGCCAAGGACTTTTGGGCAATGAGCAGTTCTTC.

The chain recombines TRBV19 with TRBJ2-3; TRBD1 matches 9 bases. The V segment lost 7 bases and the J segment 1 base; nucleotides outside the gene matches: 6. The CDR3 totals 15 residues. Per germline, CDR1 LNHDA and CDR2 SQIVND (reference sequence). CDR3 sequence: CASTEQGARTDTQYF. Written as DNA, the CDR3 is TGTGCCAGTACCGAACAGGGGGCCCGCACAGATACGCAGTATTTT.

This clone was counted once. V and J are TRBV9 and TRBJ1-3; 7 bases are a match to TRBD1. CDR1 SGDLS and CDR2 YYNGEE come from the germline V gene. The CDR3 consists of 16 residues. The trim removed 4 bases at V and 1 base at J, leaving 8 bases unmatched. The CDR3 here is CASSPVGTASGNTIYF. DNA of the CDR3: TGTGCCAGCAGCCCAGTTGGGACAGCGTCTGGAAACACCATATATTTT.

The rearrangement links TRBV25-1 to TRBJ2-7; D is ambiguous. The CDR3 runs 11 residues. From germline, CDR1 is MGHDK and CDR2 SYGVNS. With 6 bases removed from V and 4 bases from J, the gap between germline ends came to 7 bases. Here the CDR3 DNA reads TGTGCCAGCAGCTTGGGGTACGAGCAGTACTTC. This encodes CASSLGYEQYF.